This T cell receptor beta chain was sequenced in a study of T cells expressing NK-cell markers. Study-level background: The study sequenced eight donors, seven HCMV-seropositive and one seronegative. Findings of the study overall: Of CD8+ T cells, about 1.0-7.5% belonged to dominant NKG2C+ clonotypes in several donors.

TCRdb reprocessed the 5' RACE reads; each CDR3 protein has one entry and no DNA is given. This table holds some 600,000 distinct CDR3 sequences. From germline, CDR1 is ENHRY and CDR2 SYGVKD. This CDR3 has 15 amino acids. Details on this clonotype: Antigen specificity is unknown.

The TCR was taken from a young man in good health. The chain couples TRBV10-3 to TRBJ2-1; with no DNA, the TCRdb D assignment of TRBD2 cannot be verified. Sequenced sample: blood T cells: a sorted CD56 or NKG2C T cell subset, CD4+ or CD8+ T cells, or bulk PBMC T cells (not recorded which). The CDR3: CAIREDYSSYNEQFF.